A selection of T cell receptor beta chains follows, all from one sample in a study of technical replicates of blood from several donors. The assay was immunoSEQ multiplex PCR, and TCRdb's table has in-frame clones only and misses some. The profile shows more than 65,000 clones, just under 97% of them singletons. The sequencing sample was made of T cells isolated from PBMCs. All receptors derive from a human donor in good health. Each CDR3 is given with its conserved first and last residue. The order of the fields is clone size, J gene, D gene, V gene, CDR3 DNA, CDR3 protein. D genes are given only for firm matches. Clone size is stated in some rows and not others, as once, few, many or a class when expanded.

abundance: NA; j_gene: TRBJ2-7; d_gene: NA; v_gene: TRBV28; CDR3nt: TGTGCCAGCAGTTTATATAACAGCAGATACGAGCAGTACTTC; CDR3aa: CASSLYNSRYEQYF
abundance: NA; j_gene: TRBJ2-1; d_gene: NA; v_gene: TRBV11-2; CDR3nt: TGTGCCAGCAGCTCTATGTCGAGGGGGTATGAGCAGTTCTTC; CDR3aa: CASSSMSRGYEQFF
abundance: NA; j_gene: TRBJ2-5; d_gene: TRBD1; v_gene: TRBV7-9; CDR3nt: TGTGCCAGCAGCTCGATCCGGGACAGGACGGCCAGAATAGGGACCCAGTACTTC; CDR3aa: CASSSIRDRTARIGTQYF
abundance: NA; j_gene: TRBJ1-2; d_gene: NA; v_gene: TRBV5-1; CDR3nt: TGCGCCAGCAGCGGAACTCCTCAGGTTGGCGCCTATGGCTACACCTTC; CDR3aa: CASSGTPQVGAYGYTF
abundance: NA; j_gene: TRBJ2-2; d_gene: TRBD1; v_gene: TRBV10-3; CDR3nt: TGTGCCATCAGTCAGAGGACAGGGGGAAACACCGGGGAGCTGTTTTTT; CDR3aa: CAISQRTGGNTGELFF
abundance: once; j_gene: TRBJ2-7; d_gene: NA; v_gene: TRBV10-2; CDR3nt: TGCGCCAGCAGTGAGCCACAGCTGCTCTCCTACGAGCAGTACTTC; CDR3aa: CASSEPQLLSYEQYF
abundance: NA; j_gene: TRBJ1-4; d_gene: TRBD1; v_gene: TRBV11-3; CDR3nt: TGTGCCAGCAGCCAAAGACAGGGGAAGCGCGAAAAACTGTTTTTT; CDR3aa: CASSQRQGKREKLFF
abundance: NA; j_gene: TRBJ2-7; d_gene: TRBD1; v_gene: TRBV5-6; CDR3nt: TGTGCCAGCAGTCCCGGGACAGTCTACGAGCAGTACTTC; CDR3aa: CASSPGTVYEQYF
abundance: NA; j_gene: TRBJ1-2; d_gene: NA; v_gene: TRBV5-1; CDR3nt: TGCGCCAGCAGCACGGTCGCTCAATACGGCTACACCTTC; CDR3aa: CASSTVAQYGYTF
abundance: NA; j_gene: TRBJ2-1; d_gene: TRBD2; v_gene: TRBV7-9; CDR3nt: TGTGCCAGCAGCTTAGCTAGCGGGAGCCTAGGAGATGAGCAGTTCTTC; CDR3aa: CASSLASGSLGDEQFF
abundance: NA; j_gene: TRBJ2-5; d_gene: NA; v_gene: TRBV5-1; CDR3nt: TGCGCCAGCAGCTCCTCCGCGACAGGACAAGAGACCCAGTACTTC; CDR3aa: CASSSSATGQETQYF
abundance: NA; j_gene: TRBJ2-1; d_gene: TRBD2; v_gene: TRBV5-1; CDR3nt: TGCGCCAGCAGCGGGGGGACTAGCGGGGGGGCCTTCAACAATGAGCAGTTCTTC; CDR3aa: CASSGGTSGGAFNNEQFF
abundance: NA; j_gene: TRBJ1-4; d_gene: TRBD1; v_gene: TRBV11-1; CDR3nt: TGTGCCAGCAGCTCGCTCCCGGGACAGGGGACCGAAAAACTGTTTTTT; CDR3aa: CASSSLPGQGTEKLFF
abundance: NA; j_gene: TRBJ2-2; d_gene: NA; v_gene: TRBV18; CDR3nt: TGTGCCAGCTCTCCACAGAGGGAGACCGGGGAGCTGTTTTTT; CDR3aa: CASSPQRETGELFF
abundance: NA; j_gene: TRBJ1-2; d_gene: NA; v_gene: TRBV6-1; CDR3nt: TGTGCCAGCAGTATCACAGGGAACTATGGCTACACCTTC; CDR3aa: CASSITGNYGYTF
abundance: NA; j_gene: TRBJ2-7; d_gene: TRBD2; v_gene: TRBV6-1; CDR3nt: TGTGCCACCGCGGGACTAGCCTCCTACGAGCAGTACTTC; CDR3aa: CATAGLASYEQYF
abundance: NA; j_gene: TRBJ1-1; d_gene: NA; v_gene: TRBV7-8; CDR3nt: TGTGCCAGCTCAGGGCTGAACACTGAAGCTTTCTTT; CDR3aa: CASSGLNTEAFF
abundance: NA; j_gene: TRBJ2-7; d_gene: TRBD2; v_gene: TRBV4-2; CDR3nt: TGTGCCAGCAGCCAAGATACTAGCGGGAAATACGAGCAGTACTTC; CDR3aa: CASSQDTSGKYEQYF
abundance: NA; j_gene: TRBJ2-5; d_gene: NA; v_gene: TRBV5-6; CDR3nt: TGTGCCAGCAGCTTGTCCAGGGGAGAAGAGACCCAGTACTTC; CDR3aa: CASSLSRGEETQYF
abundance: NA; j_gene: TRBJ2-7; d_gene: NA; v_gene: TRBV5-1; CDR3nt: TGCGCCAGCAGCTTGGACAGGGGAGGAAGCGAGCAGTACTTC; CDR3aa: CASSLDRGGSEQYF
abundance: NA; j_gene: TRBJ2-3; d_gene: TRBD2; v_gene: TRBV4-2; CDR3nt: TGTGCCAGCAGCCCCCGCCGGACTAGCGGGGGGGACACAGATACGCAGTATTTT; CDR3aa: CASSPRRTSGGDTDTQYF
abundance: NA; j_gene: TRBJ1-2; d_gene: NA; v_gene: TRBV9; CDR3nt: TGTGCCAGCAGCCAGCAGGGCAGTCTGTCTAACTATGGCTACACCTTC; CDR3aa: CASSQQGSLSNYGYTF
abundance: NA; j_gene: TRBJ2-2; d_gene: TRBD2; v_gene: TRBV5-4; CDR3nt: TGTGCCAGCAGCTCATGGCCGGGACTAGCGGGAGGCGGTTACACCGGGGAGCTGTTTTTT; CDR3aa: CASSSWPGLAGGGYTGELFF
abundance: NA; j_gene: TRBJ2-5; d_gene: NA; v_gene: TRBV4-1; CDR3nt: TGCGCCAGCAGCCGCCTTAGGACACACCAAGAGACCCAGTACTTC; CDR3aa: CASSRLRTHQETQYF
abundance: NA; j_gene: TRBJ2-7; d_gene: TRBD1; v_gene: TRBV7-9; CDR3nt: TGTGCCAGCAGCTTGACAGGGGGCAAGCAGTACTTC; CDR3aa: CASSLTGGKQYF
abundance: NA; j_gene: TRBJ2-7; d_gene: TRBD1; v_gene: TRBV11-2; CDR3nt: TGTGCCAGCAGCTCAAGGGACAGGTTGGAGTACTTC; CDR3aa: CASSSRDRLEYF
abundance: NA; j_gene: TRBJ1-5; d_gene: NA; v_gene: TRBV28; CDR3nt: TGTGCCACCAGAACCCAGGGCGGCAATCAGCCCCAGCATTTT; CDR3aa: CATRTQGGNQPQHF
abundance: NA; j_gene: TRBJ2-7; d_gene: NA; v_gene: TRBV19; CDR3nt: TGTGCCAGTAGTACGCCGGGAGCTACCTACGAGCAGTACTTC; CDR3aa: CASSTPGATYEQYF
abundance: NA; j_gene: TRBJ2-1; d_gene: TRBD2; v_gene: TRBV14; CDR3nt: TGTGCCAGCAGCCAACGGGGGGGACACCCCTACAATGAGCAGTTCTTC; CDR3aa: CASSQRGGHPYNEQFF
abundance: once; j_gene: TRBJ2-7; d_gene: NA; v_gene: TRBV10-1; CDR3nt: TGCGCCAGCATTCCCCTTTTCGGTCCGTCCTACGAGCAGTACTTC; CDR3aa: CASIPLFGPSYEQYF
abundance: NA; j_gene: TRBJ1-2; d_gene: NA; v_gene: TRBV6-5; CDR3nt: TGTGCCAGCAGTTACTCGATCCGGGTAAACTATGGCTACACCTTC; CDR3aa: CASSYSIRVNYGYTF
abundance: NA; j_gene: TRBJ2-6; d_gene: TRBD1; v_gene: TRBV7-6; CDR3nt: TGTGCCAGCAGCTCTCTCGGACAGGGAGCCTCTGGGGCCAACGTCCTGACTTTC; CDR3aa: CASSSLGQGASGANVLTF
abundance: NA; j_gene: TRBJ1-1; d_gene: TRBD1; v_gene: TRBV6-1; CDR3nt: TGTGCCAGCAGTGGACAGGGGGGATTAGTAGGCACTGAAGCTTTCTTT; CDR3aa: CASSGQGGLVGTEAFF
abundance: NA; j_gene: TRBJ2-5; d_gene: NA; v_gene: TRBV18; CDR3nt: TGTGCCAGCTCACCGGGCGACCAAGAGACCCAGTACTTC; CDR3aa: CASSPGDQETQYF
abundance: NA; j_gene: TRBJ2-1; d_gene: NA; v_gene: TRBV19; CDR3nt: TGTGCCAGTTCACAGCCACCTGGGCTCAATGAGCAGTTCTTC; CDR3aa: CASSQPPGLNEQFF
abundance: NA; j_gene: TRBJ1-6; d_gene: NA; v_gene: TRBV30; CDR3nt: TGTGCCTGGGCGGGGCTACCTAATTCACCCCTCCACTTT; CDR3aa: CAWAGLPNSPLHF
abundance: NA; j_gene: TRBJ1-2; d_gene: NA; v_gene: TRBV30; CDR3nt: TGTGCCTCCGACGGGGATAACTATGGCTACACCTTC; CDR3aa: CASDGDNYGYTF
abundance: NA; j_gene: TRBJ1-5; d_gene: NA; v_gene: TRBV19; CDR3nt: TGTGCCAGTAGTCAGAACTGGGGCTTCAGCAATCAGCCCCAGCATTTT; CDR3aa: CASSQNWGFSNQPQHF
abundance: NA; j_gene: TRBJ2-7; d_gene: NA; v_gene: TRBV7-9; CDR3nt: TGTGCCGCTTCCGGGACTGCCTTGGGGGAGCAGTACTTC; CDR3aa: CAASGTALGEQYF
abundance: NA; j_gene: TRBJ1-3; d_gene: TRBD1; v_gene: TRBV19; CDR3nt: TGTGCCAGTAGTACGGGACAGGTGGGGGCAAACACCATATATTTT; CDR3aa: CASSTGQVGANTIYF
abundance: NA; j_gene: TRBJ2-6; d_gene: TRBD2; v_gene: TRBV30; CDR3nt: TGTGCCTGCACGAGCGGGGGAATACTCTTTGGGGCCAACGTCCTGACTTTC; CDR3aa: CACTSGGILFGANVLTF